Presented here are 14 T cell receptor beta chains from one specimen sequenced in a study of T cells expressing NK-cell markers (dated by TCRdb to 2018 to 2020). Libraries were built with 5' RACE. The sample was run on an Illumina HiSeq 2000. After reprocessing by TCRdb, each CDR3 protein sequence is one entry, and no DNA is given. This sample's table carries 150,000 or so distinct CDR3 sequences. The top ten clonotypes cover around 37% of the sample. The source material was blood T cells: a sorted CD56 or NKG2C T cell subset, CD4+ or CD8+ T cells, or bulk PBMC T cells (not recorded which). These receptor sequences come from a woman between 50 and 59 years old in good health. Donor details come from another sample of the same person, matched by shared clones.

V usage is TRBV4-1 and J usage is TRBJ2-1; the D gene TCRdb calls, TRBD2, cannot be checked with no DNA. The CDR3 extends over 16 amino acids. Germline CDR1 and CDR2: MGHRA and YSYEKL. The CDR3 loop is CASSQDTAEVTSEQFF.

V usage is TRBV12-3 or TRBV12-4 and J usage is TRBJ2-1; TCRdb reports TRBD2, a call that lacks DNA to check it against. The CDR3 runs to 19 residues. This CDR3 reads CASSLIPWWREGLVNEQFF.

V gene TRBV4-1 combines with J gene TRBJ1-1; TCRdb lists TRBD1, though no DNA is available to test this call. Germline lookup yields CDR1 MGHRA and CDR2 YSYEKL. The CDR3 consists of 15 residues. The CDR3 protein is CASSQDSQGATEAFF.

This chain links TRBV10-3 with TRBJ2-5; TCRdb's assignment of TRBD1 cannot be checked, as there is no DNA. Germline V gives CDR1 ENHRY, CDR2 SYGVKD. CDR3 size: 14 residues. The CDR3 protein is CAIRSGTFQETQYF.

The V and J genes are TRBV7-8 and TRBJ2-1; TCRdb gives TRBD1 as the D gene, but with no DNA this cannot be confirmed. This CDR3 spans 18 amino acids. Looked up from germline, CDR1 is SGHVS and CDR2 is FQNEAQ. The CDR3: CASSLGPPFLRGHNEQFF.

The rearrangement uses TRBV7-9 and TRBJ2-5; TCRdb names TRBD1, which stays unverified in the absence of DNA. Germline CDR1 is SEHNR and CDR2 is FQNEAQ (reference sequence). The CDR3 is made up of 13 amino acids. Here the CDR3 reads CASSASGGETQYF.

The chain is built from TRBV5-5 and TRBJ1-1; absent DNA, TCRdb's TRBD1 call cannot be checked. The CDR3 spans 14 residues. From germline, CDR1 is SGHKS and CDR2 YYEKEE (reference sequence). The CDR3 sequence: CASSPGDGSLEAFF.

This sequence joins TRBV3-1 and TRBJ2-1; TCRdb gives TRBD2 as the D gene, but with no DNA this cannot be confirmed. CDR1 and CDR2 (germline): LGHDT, YNNKEL (reference sequence). The CDR3 spans 15 residues. The CDR3: CASSQASSAANEQFF.

This chain connects TRBV29-1 to TRBJ2-5. The germline CDR1 and CDR2 sequences are SQVTM and ANQGSEA. The CDR3 has 12 residues. The CDR3 region is CSVSAGEETQYF. The whole variable domain, filled in from reference TRBV29-1 and TRBJ2-5, reads SAVISQKPSRDICQRGTSLTIQCQVDSQVTMMFWYRQQPGQSLTLIATANQGSEATYESGFVIDKFPISRPNLTFSTLTVSNMSPEDSSIYLCSVSAGEETQYFGPGTRLLVL.

This chain joins TRBV24-1 and TRBJ2-7; TCRdb calls TRBD1, which cannot be checked without DNA. Germline V gene lookup returns CDR1 KGHDR and CDR2 SFDVKD. The CDR3 covers 14 residues. CDR3 region: CATSGGTNSYEQYF.

The chain has TRBV5-1 and TRBJ2-7. The CDR3 is 14 residues long. Germline assignment: CDR1 SGHRS and CDR2 YFSETQ. The CDR3 is CASSLRAGVHEQYF. The full variable domain, completed using reference TRBV5-1 and TRBJ2-7, is KAGVTQTPRYLIKTRGQQVTLSCSPISGHRSVSWYQQTPGQGLQFLFEYFSETQRNKGNFPGRFSGRQFSNSRSEMNVSTLELGDSALYLCASSLRAGVHEQYFGPGTRLTVT.

The V gene is TRBV13, the J gene TRBJ2-1; the D call from TCRdb, TRBD2, cannot be confirmed without DNA. This CDR3 spans 15 amino acids. Germline V gene data show CDR1 as PRHDT and CDR2 as FYEKMQ (reference sequence). CDR3 loop: CASLLGRAVRNEQFF.

This chain connects TRBV5-1 to TRBJ2-2; without DNA, the TCRdb call of TRBD1 cannot be checked. CDR3 length: 15 amino acids. The V gene's germline CDR1 is SGHRS and CDR2 YFSETQ. This CDR3 reads CASSSGTTYTGELFF.

The chain is built from TRBV13 and TRBJ1-1. Germline CDR1 and CDR2: PRHDT and FYEKMQ (reference sequence). The CDR3 runs 14 residues. The CDR3 sequence: CASSLPLLNTEAFF.